The entry that follows covers one TCR beta chain sequence. Its antigen is not identified. Looked up from germline, CDR1 is LNHDA and CDR2 is SQIVND (reference sequence). The CDR3 extends over 13 amino acids. UMI labels and 5' RACE were used to prepare the TRB cDNA libraries. TCRdb reprocessed the 5' RACE reads and keeps a single row for each CDR3 protein, giving no DNA. In all, the sample yields over 100,000 distinct CDR3 sequences. These data belong to a study of CXCR3-negative and CXCR3-positive naive CD8 T cells. Study-level results: Memory CD8+ T cell repertoires were far less diverse than both naive subsets.

Specimen: naive CXCR3- CD8+ T cells from blood. Subset given: CD45RO-CCR7+CD27+CD95- naive CD8+ T cells lacking CXCR3 (TNR3-). The chain joins TRBV19 to TRBJ2-1; the D call of TRBD1 rests on TCRdb alone, since no DNA is present to check it. This TCR came from a human donor in good health. Some clones in this sample may be carry-over from other donors' samples. The CDR3 spells CASGQGRINEQFF.